This TCR beta chain was sequenced during a study of identical twins (dated by TCRdb to about 2016). About the investigation overall: To test whether fetal clonotypes persist, this study deep-sequenced TCR alpha and beta repertoires from monozygotic twins, from unrelated adults of various ages, and from cord blood. Replicate twin experiments were performed at different times using different library preparation protocols to rule out contamination. General study outcomes and caveats: In monozygotic twins, out-of-frame TCR alpha sharing was systematically underestimated by recombination models, although the models agreed with sharing between unrelated individuals. Because the same donors could not be followed over many years, conclusions were based on cross-sectional statistical analysis. Fewer insertions were carried by abundant cord blood beta clonotypes; a weaker similar trend was observed in young adult naive repertoires, while no such trend was observed in memory repertoires. Compared with coincidental sharing between unrelated individuals, an excess of low generation-probability sequences was observed among out-of-frame TCR alpha sequences shared between twins. Invariant T cells such as MAIT and iNKT could partly confound zero-insertion analyses, though diverse VJ usage argued against this for most clonotypes. The excess sharing between twins in beta out-of-frame sequences was weaker because fewer shared sequences reduced the signal-to-noise ratio.

All donors were healthy Caucasians. Three pairs of female monozygotic twins, all aged about 18 to 30 years, were included in the twin cohort. CD4+ and CD8+ T cell populations were isolated with positive isolation kits from Invitrogen. Concerning this clonotype itself: Its antigen has not been determined. One base away there is no much larger clone; base qualities are not given.

The protocol used for the library was 5' RACE. Instrument on record: Illumina HiSeq 2000. Template switching introduced a universal primer binding site; the final cDNA contained a unique molecular identifier, enabling accurate counting of TCR cDNA molecules. First-strand cDNA for TCR alpha and beta chains was synthesized from specific primers in the conserved constant-segment region. To control for contamination, every cDNA library carried two barcodes: a SMART-Mk sample barcode plus Illumina barcodes. TruSeq adapter sequences, together with Illumina sample barcodes, were added in two successive PCR steps. Sequencing of the TCR alpha and beta cDNA libraries was done on the Illumina HiSeq platform using custom primers. Per the authors' processing: Unique molecular identifiers were extracted from raw reads with MiGEC, and CDR3 positions were determined with MiXCR. Recombination models were inferred per individual with the repgenHMM and IGoR tools using an EM algorithm. Shared clonotypes were analyzed with the tcR package in R, and sharing was normalized by the product of cloneset sizes. Out-of-frame nonproductive sequences were analyzed to study raw recombination free of thymic and clonal selection effects. TCRdb handled the public reads itself, with Q25 trimming in fastp and clone calling in MiXCR, and kept productive beta chains. Rows merge per CDR3 protein into single entries with the most common DNA and genes. The authors' filters were not applied to this entry. In all, the sample holds hundreds of thousands of distinct CDR3 sequences, and roughly 26% of those were seen once. Together, the top ten hold 2.9% of the sample.

These sequences were also reported in another study, on T cells expressing NK-cell markers. As that second paper reports: In sorted CD3+CD56+NKG2C+, CD3+CD56+NKG2C- and CD3+CD56-NKG2C+ T-cell subsets from 8 or 9 donors, TCR beta-chain repertoires were profiled. Seven of the eight sequenced donors were HCMV-seropositive and one was HCMV-seronegative. In several experiments an anti-gammadeltaTCR antibody was added to restrict sorting to alphabetaTCR-expressing T cells. In six donors, the dominant CD3+CD56+NKG2C+ clonotypes were among the top 10 CD8+ clonotypes and accounted for roughly 1.0-8% of CD8+ T cells. Those dominant clonotypes were again the most abundant among CD3+CD56-NKG2C+ cells in a few donors, at about 25-60.1%. Whether the expanded NKG2C-expressing T cell clones were specific for HCMV antigens remained unclear. All eight donors whose samples were sequenced were randomly selected healthy volunteers, three of them men and five women. To determine HCMV serostatus, a commercial ELISA kit was used to detect HCMV-specific IgG in serum. MIGEC handled demultiplexing of the reads and grouping by UMI, while MiTCR was used to assemble and quantify clonotypes. To remove erroneous sequences, TCR cDNA sequences were retained only when supported by two or more reads. The tcR package was used for downstream repertoire analysis, and clonotypes were matched between fractions using CDR3 nucleotide sequence together with V segment. Antigen specificity was annotated against VDJdb with VDJmatch, allowing one amino acid substitution in CDR3.

Material for sequencing was CD4+ T cells sorted from blood. The receptor was derived from a woman between 18 and 30 years old in good health.

The CDR3 loop reads CSAGTWGTDTQYF. The nucleotide sequence reads as follows: TGCAGTGCTGGGACCTGGGGCACAGATACGCAGTATTTT. Here the chain combines TRBV20-1 and TRBJ2-3; the D call is possibly TRBD1 or TRBD2, each sharing 5 bases. V and J lose 5 bases and 1 base, and a span of 10 bases separates them. Including the terminal cysteine and phenylalanine, the CDR3 comprises 13 residues. Solely the CDR3 DNA is kept, with 39 bases framed from the first base. The CDR1 and CDR2 encoded by the germline V gene (reference sequence) are DFQATT and SNEGSKA.